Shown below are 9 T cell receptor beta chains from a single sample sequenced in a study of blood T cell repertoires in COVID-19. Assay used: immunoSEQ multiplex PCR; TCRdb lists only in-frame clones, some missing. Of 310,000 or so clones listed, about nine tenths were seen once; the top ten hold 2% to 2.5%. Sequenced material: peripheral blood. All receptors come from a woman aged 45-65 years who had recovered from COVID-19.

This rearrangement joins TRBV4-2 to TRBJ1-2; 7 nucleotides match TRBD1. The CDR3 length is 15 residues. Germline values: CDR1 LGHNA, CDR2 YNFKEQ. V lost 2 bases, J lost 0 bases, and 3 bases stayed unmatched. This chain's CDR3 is CASSQYRGANYGYTF. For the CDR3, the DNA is TGTGCCAGCAGCCAATACAGGGGTGCTAACTATGGCTACACCTTC.

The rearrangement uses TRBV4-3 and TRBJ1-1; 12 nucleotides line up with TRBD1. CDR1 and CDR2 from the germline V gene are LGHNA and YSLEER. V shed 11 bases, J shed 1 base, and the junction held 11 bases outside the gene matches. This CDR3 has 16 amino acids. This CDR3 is CASRAGTGGANTEAFF. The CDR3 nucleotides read TGCGCCTCGAGAGCAGGGACAGGGGGCGCGAACACTGAAGCTTTCTTT.

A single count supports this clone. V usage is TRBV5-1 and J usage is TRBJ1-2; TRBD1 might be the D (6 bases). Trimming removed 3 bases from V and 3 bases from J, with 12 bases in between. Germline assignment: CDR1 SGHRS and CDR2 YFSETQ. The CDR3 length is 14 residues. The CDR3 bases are TGCGCCAGCAGCTACCAGAGGACAGACTATGGCTACACCTTC. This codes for CASSYQRTDYGYTF.

The DNA for the CDR3 is TGTGCCTGGAGTCGGGACAGGGGGAAGAATTCACCCCTCCACTTT. Its translation is CAWSRDRGKNSPLHF. The genes are TRBV30 and TRBJ1-6; 11 positions match TRBD1. There are 15 residues in the CDR3. V was pared by 2 bases and J by 7 bases, with 4 bases of the junction left unmatched. Per germline, CDR1 GTSNPN and CDR2 SVGIG (reference sequence).

CDR3 coding DNA: TGTGCCAGTAGGACAGTTTCGGGGGAGCTGTTTTTT. Its protein is CASRTVSGELFF. This chain connects TRBV19 to TRBJ2-2, with D tentatively TRBD1 (5 bases). The germline V gene has CDR1 LNHDA and CDR2 SQIVND (reference sequence). The V end lost 6 bases, the J end lost 8 bases, and 10 bases lay between the germline ends. This CDR3 has 12 amino acids.

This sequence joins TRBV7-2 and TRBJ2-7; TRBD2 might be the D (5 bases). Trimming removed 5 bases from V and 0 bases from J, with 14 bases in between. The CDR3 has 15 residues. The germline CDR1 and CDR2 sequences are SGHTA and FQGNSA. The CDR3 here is CASSPTRLSSYEQYF. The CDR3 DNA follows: TGTGCCAGCAGCCCCACTAGATTGAGCTCCTACGAGCAGTACTTC.

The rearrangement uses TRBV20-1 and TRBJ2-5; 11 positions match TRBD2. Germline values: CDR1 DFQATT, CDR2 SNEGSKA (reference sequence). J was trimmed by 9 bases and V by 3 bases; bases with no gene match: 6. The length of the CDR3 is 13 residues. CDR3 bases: TGCAGTGCTAGTACTAGCGGGAGTTCGGCCCAGTACTTC. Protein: CSASTSGSSAQYF.

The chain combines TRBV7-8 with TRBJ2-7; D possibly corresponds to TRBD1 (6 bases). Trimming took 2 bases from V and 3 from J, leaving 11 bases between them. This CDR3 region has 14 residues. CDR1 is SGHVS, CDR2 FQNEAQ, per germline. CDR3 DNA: TGTGCCAGCAGCTTAATTCTAGGGGGCTACGAGCAGTACTTC. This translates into CASSLILGGYEQYF.

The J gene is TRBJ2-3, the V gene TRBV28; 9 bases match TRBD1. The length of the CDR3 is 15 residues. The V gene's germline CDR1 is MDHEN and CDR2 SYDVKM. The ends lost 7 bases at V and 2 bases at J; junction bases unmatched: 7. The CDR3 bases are TGTGCCAGCATCCCAGGGACAGGGAACACAGATACGCAGTATTTT. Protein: CASIPGTGNTDTQYF.